Each of the 2 T cell receptor beta chains below was sequenced from the same sample in a study of T cell responses to AZD1222 COVID-19 vaccine. Repertoires were generated with immunoSEQ multiplex PCR, while TCRdb's copy carries only in-frame clones and drops some. The repertoire holds 95,000 to 150,000 clones, with 85% to 95% as singletons. Sample: peripheral blood, taken on day 0 of AZD1222 vaccination. Receptors originate from an adult in good health.

CDR3 in DNA: TGTGCCAGCAGTGAGCGGGGACACGATAGTGGAAACACCATATATTTT. This gives the protein CASSERGHDSGNTIYF. V is TRBV25-1 and J is TRBJ1-3; TRBD1 might be the D (6 bases). This CDR3 is built from 16 residues. Trimming took off 3 bases at V and 3 bases at J, with 15 bases between the two ends. Germline V gene sequence: CDR1 MGHDK, CDR2 SYGVNS.

J is TRBJ2-2 and V is TRBV2; perhaps TRBD1 as D (7 bases). Germline V gene data show CDR1 as SNHLY and CDR2 as FYNNEI. Trimming stripped 4 bases from V and 5 bases from J, with 17 bases between. The CDR3 consists of 16 residues. The CDR3 reads CASSAISGGITGELFF. For the CDR3, the DNA is TGTGCCAGCAGTGCTATATCAGGGGGGATTACCGGGGAGCTGTTTTTT.